Listed below are T cell receptor beta chains from one sample, sequenced in a study of T-cell memory formation after mild COVID-19. Each CDR3 protein is one row after TCRdb ran MiXCR on the 5' RACE reads. The sample consists of hundreds of thousands of distinct CDR3 sequences, 13% to 15% of them appearing once. Sequenced material: PBMCs or a T cell subset sorted from them (not recorded which). Receptor source: a man in his late teens or twenties who had mild COVID-19 (a few samples of this study predate the infection). Cell type and time point are not known. Both conserved end residues are part of each CDR3. Fields, in order: clone size, V gene, D gene, J gene, CDR3 protein, CDR3 DNA. A D gene is named only where the DNA matches it firmly. Clone size is stated in some rows and not others, as once, few, many or a class when expanded.

-	TRBV5-1	-	TRBJ1-1	CASSLNWGLNTEAFF	TGCGCCAGCAGCTTGAATTGGGGTTTGAACACTGAAGCTTTCTTT
few	TRBV6-1	-	TRBJ2-5	CASSEQGFGKTQYF	TGTGCCAGCAGCGAACAGGGATTTGGCAAGACCCAGTACTTC
-	TRBV29-1	-	TRBJ2-1	CSAGYSYNEQFF	TGCAGCGCCGGGTACTCCTACAATGAGCAGTTCTTC
many	TRBV6-6	TRBD1	TRBJ2-5	CASSQRTGPGETQYF	TGTGCCAGCAGTCAACGGACAGGTCCCGGAGAGACCCAGTACTTC
-	TRBV5-5	-	TRBJ1-5	CASSFTGLYSKQPQHF	TGTGCCAGCAGCTTTACAGGACTGTATAGCAAACAGCCCCAGCATTTT
-	TRBV24-1	TRBD1	TRBJ2-3	CATSGRTGTDTQYF	TGTGCCACCAGTGGGCGGACAGGGACAGATACGCAGTATTTT
-	TRBV5-1	-	TRBJ2-2	CASSLGSRTPGELFF	TGCGCCAGCAGCTTGGGTTCCAGAACACCCGGGGAGCTGTTTTTT
few	TRBV15	TRBD2	TRBJ2-5	CATSRGLAGPGETQYF	TGTGCCACCAGCAGAGGACTAGCGGGGCCCGGGGAGACCCAGTACTTC
-	TRBV10-3	-	TRBJ1-2	CAVWGGGLSNYGYTF	TGTGCCGTTTGGGGTGGTGGTCTCTCCAACTATGGCTACACCTTC
-	TRBV7-9	-	TRBJ1-3	CASSRLGNTIYF	TGTGCCAGCAGCCGCCTGGGAAACACCATATATTTT
few	TRBV5-1	-	TRBJ2-7	CASSLAPGQSYEQYF	TGCGCCAGCAGCTTGGCCCCCGGACAGTCCTACGAGCAGTACTTC
few	TRBV10-2	-	TRBJ2-7	CASSPDRPTIEQYF	TGCGCCAGCAGCCCCGACAGGCCCACTATCGAGCAGTACTTC
many	TRBV7-2	TRBD2	TRBJ2-7	CASSFLAGYEQYF	TGTGCCAGCAGTTTCCTAGCGGGCTACGAGCAGTACTTC
few	TRBV4-3	TRBD1	TRBJ1-6	CASSQDRQGVGSPLHF	TGCGCCAGCAGCCAAGATCGACAGGGTGTGGGTTCACCCCTCCACTTT
large	TRBV15	TRBD2	TRBJ2-2	CATSRDTGGPGELFF	TGTGCCACCAGCAGAGATACGGGGGGGCCCGGGGAGCTGTTTTTT
-	TRBV2	-	TRBJ1-1	CASRNSLNTEAFF	TGTGCCAGCAGAAACAGTCTGAACACTGAAGCTTTCTTT
-	TRBV7-2	-	TRBJ2-5	CASSLTGWETQYF	TGTGCCAGCAGCTTGACAGGTTGGGAGACCCAGTACTTC
-	TRBV12-3/TRBV12-4	-	TRBJ1-5	CASSLARNTAYNQPQHF	TGTGCCAGCAGTTTAGCGCGGAACACAGCTTACAATCAGCCCCAGCATTTT
-	TRBV2	-	TRBJ2-3	CASRIDTQYF	TGTGCCAGCAGAATAGATACGCAGTATTTT
many	TRBV5-1	TRBD1	TRBJ1-6	CASRRQGDSPLHF	TGCGCCAGCAGACGACAGGGTGATTCACCCCTCCACTTT
few	TRBV6-2/TRBV6-3	-	TRBJ2-7	CASSSSGGISYEQYF	-
-	TRBV20-1	TRBD1	TRBJ1-4	CSARDGRDSNEKLFF	TGCAGTGCTAGAGATGGGAGGGACAGCAATGAAAAACTGTTTTTT
few	TRBV6-1	TRBD2	TRBJ2-2	CASRYRLAGDTGELFF	TGTGCCAGCAGGTACAGACTAGCTGGGGACACCGGGGAGCTGTTTTTT